Sequencing of this T cell receptor (beta chain) was carried out in a study of human versus mouse CDR3 diversity and MHC coevolution. Study-level points and caveats: In humans, T-cell selection involved several MHC II alleles.

As concerns this clone: Its antigen is unknown.

The table came from immunoSEQ multiplex PCR; TCRdb's copy has only in-frame clones and leaves some out. The data contain 86,000 or so clones, approximately 92% of them singletons. Germline lookup yields CDR1 KGHSH and CDR2 LQKENI. CDR3 length equals 17 residues. The ends lost 0 bases at V and 3 bases at J; junction bases unmatched: 9. This chain uses TRBV18 with TRBJ1-2, with 8 bases identical to TRBD1. The origin of this receptor is a person aged 30 to 69 in good health. Sequencing was carried out using naive CD4+ T cells from blood. Stated subset: CD45RO-negative CD62L-positive naive CD4 T cells. The CDR3 is CASSPPSRTGKDYGYTF. The CDR3 nucleotides are TGTGCCAGCTCACCACCGTCAAGGACAGGGAAGGACTATGGCTACACCTTC.